Following are 16 T cell receptor beta chains from one sample sequenced in a study of blood T cell repertoires in COVID-19. TCRdb's copy holds only in-frame clones and misses some; the assay was immunoSEQ multiplex PCR. The table has nearly 55,000 clones, roughly 84% seen once; the top ten hold roughly 10%. Sequencing was done on a sample of peripheral blood. The receptors were sampled from a man between 65 and 85 years old with active COVID-19.

The chain carries TRBV27 and TRBJ2-3; 12 positions agree with TRBD2. Germline V gene sequence: CDR1 MNHEY, CDR2 SMNVEV (reference sequence). CDR3 size: 19 residues. The trim removed 5 bases at V and 4 bases at J, leaving 16 bases unmatched. CDR3 residues: CASSQLAGGPSTSADTQYF. The CDR3 DNA reads as TGTGCCAGCAGTCAACTAGCGGGGGGCCCCTCAACGTCGGCAGATACGCAGTATTTT.

This sequence joins TRBV12-3 or TRBV12-4 and TRBJ1-2; D ambiguous. The CDR3 covers 13 residues. The ends were cut back, 3 bases at V and 9 bases at J, with 14 bases in the middle. This CDR3 reads CASSLGQDRSYTF. The CDR3 nucleotides are TGTGCCAGCAGTTTGGGTCAGGATAGGAGCTACACCTTC.

The chain uses TRBV18 and TRBJ1-3; no reliable D call. Germline V gene sequence: CDR1 KGHSH, CDR2 LQKENI. Between the trimmed V and J ends, which lost 3 bases and 0 bases, there was a span of 6 bases. The CDR3 is 14 amino acids. The CDR3 DNA sequence: TGTGCCAGCTCACCGCTTAGCTCTGGAAACACCATATATTTT. Its protein product is CASSPLSSGNTIYF.

There are a few counts of this clone. V gene TRBV27 combines with J gene TRBJ1-2; no clear D. Germline CDR1 is MNHEY and CDR2 is SMNVEV (reference sequence). There are 13 residues in the CDR3. V was trimmed by 6 bases and J by 4 bases, leaving 12 bases between them. CDR3 residues: CASSPREGYGYTF. CDR3 coding DNA: TGTGCCAGCAGCCCGAGGGAAGGCTATGGCTACACCTTC.

This clone came up once. The chain employs TRBV18 and TRBJ2-5; perhaps TRBD2 as D (6 bases). CDR3 size: 13 residues. Looked up from germline, CDR1 is KGHSH and CDR2 is LQKENI. The V and J ends lost 2 bases and 5 bases respectively, with 9 bases between them. The DNA of the CDR3 is TGTGCCAGCTCACCAAGAAGCGGGGAGACCCAGTACTTC. Translated: CASSPRSGETQYF.

The chain joins TRBV24-1 to TRBJ1-5, with 10 bases matching TRBD1. The CDR3 is made up of 15 amino acids. V shed 4 bases, J shed 9 bases, and the junction held 8 bases outside the gene matches. Germline V gene sequence: CDR1 KGHDR, CDR2 SFDVKD. The DNA of the CDR3 is TGTGCCACCAGTGACTCCGGACAGGGGGAGCTGCCCCAGCATTTT. Its protein is CATSDSGQGELPQHF.

The chain is built from TRBV7-3 and TRBJ1-2; D unresolved. CDR1 is SGHTA and CDR2 is FQGTGA in the germline V gene. Trimming took off 10 bases at V and 8 bases at J, with 14 bases between the two ends. This CDR3 contains 11 residues. CDR3 loop: CANDTSWGYTF. CDR3 DNA sequence: TGTGCCAACGACACTTCGTGGGGCTACACCTTC.

This rearrangement joins TRBV27 to TRBJ2-6; no definite D call. The CDR3 has 15 residues. V was cut by 2 bases and J by 0 bases, with 5 bases left in between. Per germline, CDR1 MNHEY and CDR2 SMNVEV (reference sequence). CDR3 nucleotide sequence: TGTGCCAGCAGTTTAGCCGGCTCTGGGGCCAACGTCCTGACTTTC. Translating gives CASSLAGSGANVLTF. The whole variable domain, filled in from reference TRBV27 and TRBJ2-6, reads EAQVTQNPRYLITVTGKKLTVTCSQNMNHEYMSWYRQDPGLGLRQIYYSMNVEVTDKGDVPEGYKVSRKEKRNFPLILESPSPNQTSLYFCASSLAGSGANVLTFGAGSRLTVL.

This sequence joins TRBV19 and TRBJ1-1, with TRBD1 identical over 7 bases. The CDR3 covers 17 residues. Trimming at V came to 0 bases and at J to 0 bases, leaving 7 bases not matched to a gene. Germline CDR1 is LNHDA and CDR2 is SQIVND (reference sequence). The CDR3 region has the DNA TGTGCCAGTAGTATAGATTTGGGGACAGAAATGAACACTGAAGCTTTCTTT. Translating it yields CASSIDLGTEMNTEAFF.

CDR3 in DNA: TGTGCCAGCAGTTTTCAGGACAGGGGAGGCCAGCCCCAGCATTTT. The encoded protein is CASSFQDRGGQPQHF. V is TRBV2 and J is TRBJ1-5, with 9 bases matching TRBD1. The junction had 9 bases not matched to a gene; V was cut back by 5 bases and J by 7 bases. The germline gives CDR1 SNHLY, CDR2 FYNNEI. The CDR3 totals 15 residues.

The V call is TRBV7-2, the J call TRBJ2-1, with D maybe TRBD2 (6 bases). The germline V gene encodes CDR1 SGHTA and CDR2 FQGNSA. The CDR3 is made up of 13 amino acids. Trimming stripped 0 bases from V and 10 bases from J, with 10 bases between. CDR3 amino acids: CASSLAMAGEQFF. DNA for the CDR3: TGTGCCAGCAGCTTAGCGATGGCGGGAGAGCAGTTCTTC.

The chain carries TRBV6-5 and TRBJ1-3; possibly TRBD1 for D (5 bases). In germline, CDR1 is MNHEY, CDR2 SVGAGI. The CDR3 is made up of 14 amino acids. Trimming pared 7 bases from V and 1 base from J, leaving 11 bases between. The CDR3 DNA reads as TGTGCCAGCATTCCGGGGGGGTCTGGAAACACCATATATTTT. Encoded protein: CASIPGGSGNTIYF.

The chain couples TRBV21-1 to TRBJ1-6; the table's D call of TRBD1 was not tested on the DNA. TRBV21-1 is shown as a pseudogene. This CDR3 has 14 amino acids. DNA for the CDR3: TGTGCCAGCAGCAAGGGACAGAGTAATTCACCCCTCCACTTT. It yields the protein CASSKGQSNSPLHF.

The CDR3: CASRSGQGGADTQYF. CDR3 sequence (DNA): TGTGCCAGCAGATCCGGACAGGGTGGCGCAGATACGCAGTATTTT. The V and J genes are TRBV27 and TRBJ2-3; 8 bases match TRBD1. V lost 6 bases and J lost 4; bases outside the gene matches: 9. Germline lookup yields CDR1 MNHEY and CDR2 SMNVEV (reference sequence). The CDR3 runs to 15 residues.

This clone was seen a single time. The rearrangement links TRBV6-2 or TRBV6-3 to TRBJ1-1, with D possibly matching TRBD1 (5 bases). The CDR3 runs to 16 residues. The V gene lost 2 bases and the J gene lost 3 bases, with 16 bases spanning the gap. The germline V gene encodes CDR1 MNHEY and CDR2 SVGEGT. CDR3 residues: CASSYGVRGSYTEAFF. The CDR3 DNA sequence: TGTGCCAGCAGTTACGGGGTCCGGGGGTCGTACACTGAAGCTTTCTTT.

The chain has TRBV7-9 and TRBJ2-3; TRBD1 aligns across 11 bases. Germline values: CDR1 SEHNR, CDR2 FQNEAQ (reference sequence). CDR3 size: 15 residues. V lost 3 bases and J lost 6; bases outside the gene matches: 5. CDR3: CASSFRTGGRDTQYF. CDR3 nucleotide sequence: TGTGCCAGCAGCTTCCGGACAGGGGGCAGGGATACGCAGTATTTT.